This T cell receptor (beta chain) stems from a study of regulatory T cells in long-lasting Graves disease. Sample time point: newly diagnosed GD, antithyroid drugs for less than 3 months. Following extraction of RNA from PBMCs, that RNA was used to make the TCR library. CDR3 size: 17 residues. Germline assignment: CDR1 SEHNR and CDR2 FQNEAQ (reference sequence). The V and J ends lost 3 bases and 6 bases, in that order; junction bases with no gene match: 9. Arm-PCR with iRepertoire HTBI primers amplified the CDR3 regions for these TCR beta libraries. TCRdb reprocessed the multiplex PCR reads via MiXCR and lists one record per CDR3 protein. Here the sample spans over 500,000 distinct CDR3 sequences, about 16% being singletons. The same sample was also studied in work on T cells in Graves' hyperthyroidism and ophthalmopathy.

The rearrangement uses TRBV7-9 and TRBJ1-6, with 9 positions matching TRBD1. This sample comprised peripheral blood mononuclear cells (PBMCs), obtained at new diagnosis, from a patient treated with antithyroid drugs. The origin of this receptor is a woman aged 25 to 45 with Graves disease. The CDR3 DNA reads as TGTGCCAGCAGCTTCCTTACCGGGACAGGGTCTAATTCACCCCTCCACTTT. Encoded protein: CASSFLTGTGSNSPLHF.